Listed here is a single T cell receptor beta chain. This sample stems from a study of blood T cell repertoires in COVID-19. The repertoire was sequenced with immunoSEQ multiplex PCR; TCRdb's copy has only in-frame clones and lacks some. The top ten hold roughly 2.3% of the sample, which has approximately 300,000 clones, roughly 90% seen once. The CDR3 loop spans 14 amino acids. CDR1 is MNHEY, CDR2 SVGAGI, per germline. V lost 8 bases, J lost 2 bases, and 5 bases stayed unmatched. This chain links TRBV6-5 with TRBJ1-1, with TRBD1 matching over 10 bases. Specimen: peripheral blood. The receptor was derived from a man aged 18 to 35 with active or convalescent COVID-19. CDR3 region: CASCRDRGNTEAFF. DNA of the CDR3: TGTGCCAGCTGCAGGGACAGGGGTAACACTGAAGCTTTCTTT.